This is a list of T cell receptor beta chains from one sample in a study of T cells in Graves' hyperthyroidism and ophthalmopathy. TCRdb re-called the multiplex PCR reads with MiXCR, one entry per CDR3 protein. The repertoire holds more than 300,000 distinct CDR3 sequences, about 18% seen once, with roughly 35% in the top ten. The sequencing sample was made of blood. These receptors were collected from a woman in her 30s with Graves' hyperthyroidism that later progressed to Graves' ophthalmopathy. Both conserved end residues are part of each CDR3. Each record gives: J gene, clone size, V gene, D gene, CDR3 protein, CDR3 DNA. The D gene is left open where the match is weak. Clone size is stated in some rows and not others, as once, few, many or a class when expanded.

>TRBJ2-7|NA|TRBV19|TRBD1
CASSQDRSTYEQYF
TGTGCCAGTAGTCAGGACAGGAGCACCTACGAGCAGTACTTC
>TRBJ2-2|many|TRBV19|NA
CATKEQTGELFF
TGTGCCACCAAAGAGCAGACCGGGGAGCTGTTTTTT
>TRBJ1-2|many|TRBV28|TRBD1
CASSTGGGYGYTF
TGTGCCAGCAGTACAGGGGGCGGGTATGGCTACACCTTC
>TRBJ2-7|many|TRBV27|TRBD1
CASSLAPNRGYEQYF
TGTGCCAGCAGTTTAGCCCCCAACAGGGGTTACGAGCAGTACTTC
>TRBJ2-2|few|TRBV7-8|NA
CASSFTSNPNTGELFF
TGTGCCAGCAGCTTTACCTCAAATCCGAACACCGGGGAGCTGTTTTTT
>TRBJ2-3|NA|TRBV15|TRBD2
CATSSAGGGSTDTQYF
TGTGCCACCAGCAGCGCTGGGGGGGGTAGCACAGATACGCAGTATTTT
>TRBJ2-2|many|TRBV12-3/TRBV12-4|NA
CASSPMPGTANFANTGELFF
TGTGCCAGCAGCCCCATGCCCGGGACGGCTAATTTCGCGAACACCGGGGAGCTGTTTTTT
>TRBJ2-3|few|TRBV29-1|TRBD1
CSVEDGQGIVLSTDTQYF
TGCAGCGTTGAAGATGGACAGGGAATTGTGTTGAGCACAGATACGCAGTATTTT
>TRBJ2-3|NA|TRBV5-6|NA
CASSLVPGVGTDTQYF
TGTGCCAGCAGCTTGGTACCAGGGGTGGGGACAGATACGCAGTATTTT
>TRBJ2-7|many|TRBV2|NA
CASGFSYEQYF
TGTGCCAGCGGTTTCTCCTACGAGCAGTACTTC
>TRBJ1-5|NA|TRBV29-1|NA
CSAGHPNQPQHF
TGCAGCGCTGGACACCCAAATCAGCCCCAGCATTTT
>TRBJ1-1|many|TRBV18|NA
CASSPVRDEAFF
TGTGCCAGCTCACCAGTACGCGATGAAGCTTTCTTT
>TRBJ1-4|few|TRBV20-1|TRBD1
CSARVELKGAEKLFF
TGCAGTGCTAGGGTCGAATTAAAGGGGGCTGAAAAACTGTTTTTT
>TRBJ1-2|NA|TRBV5-5|NA
CASSLVREANYGYTF
TGTGCCAGCAGCTTGGTAAGGGAAGCTAACTATGGCTACACCTTC
>TRBJ2-3|NA|TRBV4-1|NA
CASSRLGGTQYF
TGCGCCAGCAGCCGCCTCGGCGGTACGCAGTATTTT
>TRBJ2-7|many|TRBV27|NA
CASYLYEQYF
TGTGCCAGTTATCTCTACGAGCAGTACTTC
>TRBJ1-5|NA|TRBV12-5|NA
CASGLVGSNQPQHF
TGTGCTAGTGGTTTAGTCGGAAGCAATCAGCCCCAGCATTTT
>TRBJ2-7|many|TRBV7-6|NA
CASSLAGATAYEQYF
TGTGCCAGCAGCTTAGCTGGGGCAACTGCCTACGAGCAGTACTTC
>TRBJ1-2|few|TRBV28|NA
CASSFSQIPANYGYTF
TGTGCCAGCAGTTTTTCGCAGATCCCTGCTAACTATGGCTACACCTTC
>TRBJ2-3|NA|TRBV11-2|TRBD2
CASSPGLAGDSTDTQYF
TGTGCCAGCAGCCCGGGACTAGCGGGAGATAGCACAGATACGCAGTATTTT
>TRBJ1-1|many|TRBV30|NA
CAWSARVSNTEAFF
TGTGCCTGGAGTGCGAGGGTCTCGAACACTGAAGCTTTCTTT
>TRBJ2-4|few|TRBV9|NA
CASSTKGRGAPQYF
TGTGCCAGCAGCACGAAGGGACGGGGAGCCCCCCAGTACTTC
>TRBJ1-3|few|TRBV12-3/TRBV12-4|NA
CASSHTVYSGNTIYF
TGTGCCAGCAGTCATACCGTTTACTCTGGAAACACCATATATTTT
>TRBJ2-7|many|TRBV12-3/TRBV12-4|TRBD2
CASSRGGVSYEQYF
TGTGCCAGCTCACGCGGGGGGGTTTCCTACGAGCAGTACTTC
>TRBJ1-1|NA|TRBV7-8|NA
CANSLGGSGEAFF
TGTGCCAACAGCTTAGGGGGGTCCGGTGAAGCTTTCTTT
>TRBJ2-3|NA|TRBV10-3|NA
CAISESGPSTSDTQYF
TGTGCCATCAGTGAGTCGGGACCGTCTACCTCAGATACGCAGTATTTT
>TRBJ2-7|many|TRBV2|TRBD2
CASRGLAGDYEQYF
TGTGCCAGCAGGGGACTAGCGGGAGACTACGAGCAGTACTTC
>TRBJ2-6|many|TRBV4-1|NA
CASSQDVPQISSGANVLTF
TGCGCCAGCAGCCAAGATGTTCCACAGATCTCCTCTGGGGCCAACGTCCTGACTTTC
>TRBJ2-5|few|TRBV10-2|NA
CASSESSVQETQYF
TGCGCCAGCAGTGAGTCGTCGGTGCAGGAGACCCAGTACTTC
>TRBJ1-6|many|TRBV15|NA
CATSRDEVPLHF
TGTGCCACCAGCAGAGATGAGGTCCCCCTCCACTTT
>TRBJ2-1|NA|TRBV5-1|TRBD1
CASSRLGQLGKEEQFF
TGCGCCAGCAGCAGACTGGGACAGCTGGGGAAGGAGGAGCAGTTCTTC
>TRBJ1-4|few|TRBV30|NA
CAWSLQTGGFGKLFF
TGTGCCTGGAGCCTCCAGACAGGAGGGTTTGGAAAACTGTTTTTT
>TRBJ2-1|NA|TRBV2|NA
CASTLSRERRNEQFF
TGTGCCAGCACCCTTTCCCGGGAGCGCCGCAATGAGCAGTTCTTC
>TRBJ2-1|many|TRBV6-1|NA
CASSPVDEQFF
TGTGCCAGCAGCCCGGTTGATGAGCAGTTCTTC
>TRBJ2-5|NA|TRBV30|TRBD1
CAWRQGWETQYF
TGTGCCTGGAGACAGGGGTGGGAGACCCAGTACTTC
>TRBJ1-1|many|TRBV28|TRBD1
CASSFHLLLTGDGNTEAFF
TGTGCCAGCAGTTTCCACCTACTATTGACAGGGGATGGGAACACTGAAGCTTTCTTT
>TRBJ2-1|NA|TRBV9|NA
CASSPMYNEQFF
TGTGCCAGCAGCCCAATGTACAATGAGCAGTTCTTC
>TRBJ2-1|many|TRBV29-1|NA
CSVVPSGHEQFF
TGCAGCGTCGTTCCCTCGGGTCATGAGCAGTTCTTC
>TRBJ1-2|many|TRBV24-1|NA
CATSDVGGYTF
TGTGCCACCAGTGACGTTGGAGGCTACACCTTC
>TRBJ1-1|many|TRBV30|TRBD1
CAWSLPRTGYAFF
TGTGCCTGGAGTTTACCCCGGACAGGGTATGCTTTCTTT
>TRBJ2-4|many|TRBV2|TRBD2
CASSAVGGPNIQYF
TGTGCCAGCAGTGCTGTGGGAGGGCCAAACATTCAGTACTTC
>TRBJ2-5|many|TRBV6-1|TRBD2
CASSEGLAGLETQYF
TGTGCCAGCAGTGAGGGACTAGCGGGGTTGGAGACCCAGTACTTC
>TRBJ2-7|few|TRBV2|NA
CACSEGTPAYEQYF
TGTGCCTGCAGTGAAGGGACCCCCGCCTACGAGCAGTACTTC